This TCR beta chain was identified during a study of cytomegalovirus exposure and HLA in healthy donors. CDR1 SGHAT and CDR2 FQNNGV come from the germline V gene. V lost 7 bases and J lost 5; bases outside the gene matches: 10. The CDR3 consists of 15 residues. Notes on the study in general: Reports showed the classifier diagnosing cytomegalovirus status with high specificity and sensitivity. Per a later analysis, 15,000 to 20,000 TCR beta sequences showed association with HLA alleles at 0.05 false discovery rate.

There are a few counts of this clone. Antigen specificity is unknown. Researchers ran the PCR with 60 Vbeta and 13 Jbeta primers. Under the authors' procedure: About 9.9 million of the roughly 77 million unique TCR beta chains counted in a later analysis were shared. Method: immunoSEQ multiplex PCR; TCRdb's copy keeps in-frame clones and lacks some. Clonal size and the V and J genes are those of that table, whereas D and trimming came from the DNA. Here the sample spans some 100,000 clones, approximately 84% being singletons. The V gene is TRBV11-2, the J gene TRBJ1-1; 10 nucleotides align to TRBD1. Sequencing was done on a sample of PBMCs. This clonotype was obtained from a man aged 18-30 years in good health and CMV-seronegative. CDR3 sequence reads: CASKFWDRGKTEAFF. DNA for the CDR3: TGTGCCAGCAAATTCTGGGACAGGGGTAAAACTGAAGCTTTCTTT.